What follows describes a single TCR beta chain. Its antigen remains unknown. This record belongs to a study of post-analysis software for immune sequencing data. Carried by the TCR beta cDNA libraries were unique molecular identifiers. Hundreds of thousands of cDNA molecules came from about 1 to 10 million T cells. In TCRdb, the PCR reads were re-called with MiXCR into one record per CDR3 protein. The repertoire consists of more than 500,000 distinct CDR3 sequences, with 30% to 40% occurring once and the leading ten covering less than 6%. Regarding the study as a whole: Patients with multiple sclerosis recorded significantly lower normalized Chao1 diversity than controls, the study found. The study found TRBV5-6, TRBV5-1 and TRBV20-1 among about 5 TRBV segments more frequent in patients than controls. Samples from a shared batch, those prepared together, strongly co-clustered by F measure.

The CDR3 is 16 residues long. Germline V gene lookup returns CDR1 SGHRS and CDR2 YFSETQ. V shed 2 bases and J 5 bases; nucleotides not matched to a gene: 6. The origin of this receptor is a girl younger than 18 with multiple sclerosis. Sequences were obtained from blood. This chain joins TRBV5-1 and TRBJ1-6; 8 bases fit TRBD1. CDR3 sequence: CASSFRTGTDNSPLHF. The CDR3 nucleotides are TGCGCCAGCAGCTTCCGGACAGGGACAGATAATTCACCCCTCCACTTT. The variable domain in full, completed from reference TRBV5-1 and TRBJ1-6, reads KAGVTQTPRYLIKTRGQQVTLSCSPISGHRSVSWYQQTPGQGLQFLFEYFSETQRNKGNFPGRFSGRQFSNSRSEMNVSTLELGDSALYLCASSFRTGTDNSPLHFGNGTRLTVT.